A single sample is the source of the 20 T cell receptor beta chains below, sequenced in a study of CD8+ T cells in alopecia areata. Extraction and reverse transcription of RNA yielded cDNA as the sequencing template. Some clones are missing from TCRdb's copy, which holds only in-frame ones; the method was immunoSEQ multiplex PCR. The sample lists about 180,000 clones; approximately 59% were seen once. The treatment is: oral pan-JAK inhibitor, 5-10 mg twice daily. Specimen: CD4+ T cells sorted from blood, collected at approximately week 60, from a patient treated with tofacitinib. Receptors were obtained from a human donor with alopecia areata.

The chain joins TRBV29-1 to TRBJ1-5, with a weak D call TRBD1 (6 bases). The CDR3 extends over 13 amino acids. With 7 bases removed from V and 1 base from J, the gap between germline ends came to 11 bases. Germline assignment: CDR1 SQVTM and CDR2 ANQGSEA. CDR3 in amino acids: CSAGEGSNQPQHF. As DNA, the CDR3 is TGCAGCGCAGGGGAGGGGAGCAATCAGCCCCAGCATTTT.

The chain has TRBV29-1 and TRBJ2-2; TRBD2 aligns across 8 bases. The germline V gene has CDR1 SQVTM and CDR2 ANQGSEA. V dropped 4 bases and J dropped 1; count of bases not matched to a gene: 8. CDR3 length: 16 amino acids. The CDR3 nucleotides are TGCAGCGTTGGTTGGCGCCTAGCGGGGAACACCGGGGAGCTGTTTTTT. It encodes CSVGWRLAGNTGELFF.

The chain recombines TRBV15 with TRBJ2-1; D is uncertain. This CDR3 comprises 15 residues. Trimming took off 2 bases at V and 0 bases at J, with 8 bases between the two ends. Per germline, CDR1 LNHNV and CDR2 YYDKDF (reference sequence). CDR3 sequence: CATSRSRASYNEQFF. CDR3 in DNA: TGTGCCACCAGCAGATCTCGGGCCTCCTACAATGAGCAGTTCTTC.

This clone has a handful of counts. This sequence joins TRBV7-9 and TRBJ2-5; D ambiguous. V dropped 3 bases and J dropped 5 bases, with 10 bases sitting between them. The length of the CDR3 is 13 residues. Germline CDR1 is SEHNR and CDR2 is FQNEAQ (reference sequence). The CDR3 bases are TGTGCCAGCAGCTTTGGAAGTACGGAGACCCAGTACTTC. Translated: CASSFGSTETQYF.

The V and J genes are TRBV2 and TRBJ1-2, with 7 bases matching TRBD1. CDR1 and CDR2 from the germline V gene are SNHLY and FYNNEI. The V gene end was trimmed by 7 bases and the J gene end by 6 bases; junction bases not matched to a gene: 5. The length of the CDR3 is 12 residues. The DNA for the CDR3 is TGTGCCAGCACTCGAACAGGGGATGGCTACACCTTC. It encodes CASTRTGDGYTF.

About this clone itself: In the same sample, other DNA sequences code for this CDR3. The chain employs TRBV2 and TRBJ1-2; tentative D call: TRBD1 (6 bases). The CDR3 sequence is 13 residues long. V lost 4 bases to trimming and J lost 1 base, with 7 bases between them. Germline V gives CDR1 SNHLY, CDR2 FYNNEI. The CDR3 sequence is CASSADSNYGYTF. The CDR3 coding sequence is TGTGCCAGCAGTGCGGACAGTAACTATGGCTACACCTTC.

This clone has just a few counts. This chain links TRBV7-2 with TRBJ2-3; D gene unclear. CDR1 SGHTA and CDR2 FQGNSA come from the germline V gene. The V and J ends lost 5 bases and 2 bases respectively, with 14 bases between them. This CDR3 has 15 amino acids. CDR3 sequence (DNA): TGTGCCAGCAGCGCCCAGCCAGACTCCACAGATACGCAGTATTTT. It encodes CASSAQPDSTDTQYF.

The V gene is TRBV9, the J gene TRBJ2-5; the D gene could be TRBD1 or TRBD2 (6 bases each). Per the germline V gene, CDR1 is SGDLS and CDR2 is YYNGEE. V was shortened by 0 bases and J by 3 bases, with 15 bases between the two germline ends. The CDR3 extends over 16 amino acids. In DNA, the CDR3 is TGTGCCAGCAGCGTAGGCCCCGGGGGACACAAAGAGACCCAGTACTTC. It yields the protein CASSVGPGGHKETQYF.

The V gene is TRBV5-1, the J gene TRBJ1-6; D call uncertain. V shed 1 base and J shed 4 bases, with 12 bases lying between them. Germline-derived CDR1 and CDR2 are SGHRS and YFSETQ. CDR3 length: 16 amino acids. In DNA, the CDR3 is TGCGCCAGCAGCTTGACCGGCGCTCGGTATAATTCACCCCTCCACTTT. This codes for CASSLTGARYNSPLHF. Using reference TRBV5-1 and TRBJ1-6 for the parts outside the CDR3, the full variable domain is KAGVTQTPRYLIKTRGQQVTLSCSPISGHRSVSWYQQTPGQGLQFLFEYFSETQRNKGNFPGRFSGRQFSNSRSEMNVSTLELGDSALYLCASSLTGARYNSPLHFGNGTRLTVT.

V usage is TRBV20-1 and J usage is TRBJ2-5; D ambiguous. CDR3 length equals 11 residues. Trimming shortened V by 4 bases and J by 4 bases, and 7 bases separated the two germline ends. Germline V gene lookup returns CDR1 DFQATT and CDR2 SNEGSKA (reference sequence). CDR3 sequence: CSAKRAETQYF. In nucleotides, the CDR3 is TGCAGTGCTAAAAGGGCAGAGACCCAGTACTTC.

CDR3 DNA sequence: TGTGCCACCAGCAGAGATAAACGACAGGCCCAAGAGACCCAGTACTTC. It codes for CATSRDKRQAQETQYF. J is TRBJ2-5 and V is TRBV15, with D possibly matching TRBD1 (6 bases). The CDR3 extends over 16 amino acids. Germline assignment: CDR1 LNHNV and CDR2 YYDKDF (reference sequence). The V end was cut by 0 bases, the J end by 1 base, with 12 bases between.

Only one count was recorded for this clone. The V call is TRBV6-5, the J call TRBJ1-5, with D maybe TRBD1 (5 bases). In germline, CDR1 is MNHEY, CDR2 SVGAGI. The CDR3 runs to 13 residues. V was cut by 7 bases and J by 3 bases, with 10 bases left in between. CDR3 amino acids: CASTRQFNQPQHF. CDR3 bases: TGTGCCAGCACACGACAGTTCAATCAGCCCCAGCATTTT.

The V call is TRBV4-1, the J call TRBJ1-6, with a tentative D call TRBD1 (5 bases). V lost 6 bases and J lost 10, with 16 bases in between. Germline V lookup: CDR1 MGHRA, CDR2 YSYEKL. CDR3 length equals 14 residues. CDR3 nucleotide sequence: TGCGCCAGCAGGCCGTCAACGGGGGTCTCACCCCTCCACTTT. Residues: CASRPSTGVSPLHF.

This clone came up a few times. The V gene is TRBV6-1, the J gene TRBJ2-7; possibly TRBD2 for D (6 bases). The V gene lost 2 bases and the J gene lost 2 bases, with 10 bases spanning the gap. Germline V lookup: CDR1 MNHNS, CDR2 SASEGT. CDR3 length equals 14 residues. CDR3: CASSERGGTYEQYF. CDR3 sequence (DNA): TGTGCCAGCAGTGAAAGGGGAGGAACCTACGAGCAGTACTTC.

V is TRBV5-1 and J is TRBJ2-7, with 7 positions matching TRBD2. Trimming took 4 bases from V and 2 from J; bases not matched to a gene: 9. The CDR3 has 15 residues. The germline CDR1 and CDR2 sequences are SGHRS and YFSETQ. The chain's CDR3 is CASSRTASGTYEQYF. CDR3 in DNA: TGCGCCAGCAGCCGGACGGCTAGCGGTACCTACGAGCAGTACTTC.

The chain combines TRBV30 with TRBJ1-2; D ambiguous. The CDR3 totals 13 residues. V dropped 4 bases and J dropped 4 bases, with 13 bases sitting between them. CDR1 and CDR2 (germline): GTSNPN, SVGIG (reference sequence). Written as DNA, the CDR3 is TGTGCCTGGACCCCCTTCGTTGGCTATGGCTACACCTTC. This gives the protein CAWTPFVGYGYTF. The full variable domain, in which reference TRBV30 and TRBJ1-2 provide the parts outside the CDR3, is SQTIHQWPATLVQPVGSPLSLECTVEGTSNPNLYWYRQAAGRGLQLLFYSVGIGQISSEVPQNLSASRPQDRQFILSSKKLLLSDSGFYLCAWTPFVGYGYTFGSGTRLTVV.

The chain's CDR3 is CASSANRGRLGEQYF. CDR3 coding DNA: TGTGCCAGCAGTGCCAACAGGGGGAGATTGGGAGAGCAGTACTTC. The V and J genes are TRBV25-1 and TRBJ2-7, with 8 bases fitting TRBD1. CDR3 length: 15 amino acids. CDR1 MGHDK and CDR2 SYGVNS come from the germline V gene. With V trimmed by 4 bases and J by 7 bases, 12 bases remained unmatched.

Of note for this clone: This sample also contains other DNA sequences that code for the same CDR3. This chain uses TRBV4-2 with TRBJ1-1; possibly TRBD1 for D (5 bases). The CDR3 totals 14 residues. Trimming removed 4 bases from V and 2 bases from J, with 11 bases in between. From germline, CDR1 is LGHNA and CDR2 YNFKEQ. The CDR3, as DNA: TGTGCCAGCAGCCCCTCGGGGACCAACACTGAAGCTTTCTTT. Amino acid sequence: CASSPSGTNTEAFF.

The CDR3 region is CAWRYTLLGDTIYF. The CDR3 coding sequence is TGTGCCTGGAGATACACTCTCCTGGGGGACACCATATATTTT. The chain recombines TRBV30 with TRBJ1-3, with D possibly TRBD1 on 5 matching bases. Germline values: CDR1 GTSNPN, CDR2 SVGIG (reference sequence). The CDR3 has 14 amino acids. Trimming took 3 bases from V and 8 from J, leaving 17 bases between them.

The chain joins TRBV29-1 to TRBJ2-7; 8 bases agree with TRBD1. There are 14 residues in the CDR3. Germline CDR1 reads SQVTM; CDR2 reads ANQGSEA. With V trimmed by 6 bases and J by 0 bases, 7 bases remained unmatched. CDR3 sequence: CSVLRDRSSYEQYF. In DNA, the CDR3 is TGCAGCGTGCTCCGGGACAGGAGCTCCTACGAGCAGTACTTC.